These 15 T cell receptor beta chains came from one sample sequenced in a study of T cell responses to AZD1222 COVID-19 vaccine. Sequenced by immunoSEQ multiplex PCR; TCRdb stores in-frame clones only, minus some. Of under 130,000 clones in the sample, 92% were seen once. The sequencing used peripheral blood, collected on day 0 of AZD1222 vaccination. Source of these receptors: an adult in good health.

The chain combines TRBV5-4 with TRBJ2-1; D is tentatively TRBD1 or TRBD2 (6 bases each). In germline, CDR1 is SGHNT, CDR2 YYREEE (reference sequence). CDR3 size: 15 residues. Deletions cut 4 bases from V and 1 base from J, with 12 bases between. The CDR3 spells CASSGGGASYNEQFF. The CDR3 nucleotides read TGTGCCAGCAGCGGAGGGGGAGCGTCCTACAATGAGCAGTTCTTC. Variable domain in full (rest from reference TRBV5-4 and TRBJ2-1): ETGVTQSPTHLIKTRGQQVTLRCSSQSGHNTVSWYQQALGQGPQFIFQYYREEENGRGNFPPRFSGLQFPNYSSELNVNALELDDSALYLCASSGGGASYNEQFFGPGTRLTVL.

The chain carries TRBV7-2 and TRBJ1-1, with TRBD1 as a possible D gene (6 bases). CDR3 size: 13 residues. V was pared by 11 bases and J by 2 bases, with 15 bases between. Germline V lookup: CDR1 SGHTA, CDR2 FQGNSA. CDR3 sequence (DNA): TGTGCCGGGAAAAACAGGGTTAACACTGAAGCTTTCTTT. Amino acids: CAGKNRVNTEAFF.

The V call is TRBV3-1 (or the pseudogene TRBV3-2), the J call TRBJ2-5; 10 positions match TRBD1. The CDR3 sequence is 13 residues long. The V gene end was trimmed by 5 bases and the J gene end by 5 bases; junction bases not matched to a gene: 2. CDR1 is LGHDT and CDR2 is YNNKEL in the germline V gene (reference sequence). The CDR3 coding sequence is TGTGCCAGCAGCAGGGACAGGGGTGAGACCCAGTACTTC. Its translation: CASSRDRGETQYF.

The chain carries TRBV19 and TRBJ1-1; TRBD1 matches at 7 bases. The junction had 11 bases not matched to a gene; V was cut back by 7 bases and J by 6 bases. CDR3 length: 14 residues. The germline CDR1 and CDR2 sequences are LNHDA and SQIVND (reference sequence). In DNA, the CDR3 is TGTGCCAGTAAGGTACAGGGGATGCTTCCTGAAGCTTTCTTT. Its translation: CASKVQGMLPEAFF.

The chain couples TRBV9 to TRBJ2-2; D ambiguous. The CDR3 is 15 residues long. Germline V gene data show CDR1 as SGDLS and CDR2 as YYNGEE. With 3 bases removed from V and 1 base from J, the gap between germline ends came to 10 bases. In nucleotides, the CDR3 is TGTGCCAGCAGCGCCCTCATTGGGAACACCGGGGAGCTGTTTTTT. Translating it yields CASSALIGNTGELFF. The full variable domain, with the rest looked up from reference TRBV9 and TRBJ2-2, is DSGVTQTPKHLITATGQRVTLRCSPRSGDLSVYWYQQSLDQGLQFLIQYYNGEERAKGNILERFSAQQFPDLHSELNLSSLELGDSALYFCASSALIGNTGELFFGEGSRLTVL.

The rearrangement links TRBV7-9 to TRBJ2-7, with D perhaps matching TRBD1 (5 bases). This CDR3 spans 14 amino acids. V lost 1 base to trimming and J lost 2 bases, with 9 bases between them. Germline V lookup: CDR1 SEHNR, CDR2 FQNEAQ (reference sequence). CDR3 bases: TGTGCCAGCAGCTTAGAGGGGCTCACCTACGAGCAGTACTTC. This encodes CASSLEGLTYEQYF.

CDR3 residues: CASSFDGYGYTF. CDR3 bases: TGTGCCAGCAGTTTCGACGGCTATGGCTACACCTTC. The rearrangement uses TRBV27 and TRBJ1-2; D remains unclear. The CDR3 runs 12 residues. The germline CDR1 and CDR2 sequences are MNHEY and SMNVEV (reference sequence). Between the trimmed V and J ends, which lost 3 bases and 4 bases, there was a span of 6 bases.

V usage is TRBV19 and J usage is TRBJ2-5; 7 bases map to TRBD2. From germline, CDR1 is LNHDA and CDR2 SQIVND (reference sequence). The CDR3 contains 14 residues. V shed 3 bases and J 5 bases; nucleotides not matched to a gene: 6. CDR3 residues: CASSILGRRETQYF. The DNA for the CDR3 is TGTGCCAGTAGTATCCTCGGGAGGAGGGAGACCCAGTACTTC. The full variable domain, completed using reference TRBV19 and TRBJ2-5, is DGGITQSPKYLFRKEGQNVTLSCEQNLNHDAMYWYRQDPGQGLRLIYYSQIVNDFQKGDIAEGYSVSREKKESFPLTVTSAQKNPTAFYLCASSILGRRETQYFGPGTRLLVL.

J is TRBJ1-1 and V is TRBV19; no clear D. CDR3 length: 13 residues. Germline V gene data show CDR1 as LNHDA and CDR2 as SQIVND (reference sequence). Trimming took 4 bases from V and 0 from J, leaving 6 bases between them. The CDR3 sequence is CASSKGMNTEAFF. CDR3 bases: TGTGCCAGTAGTAAGGGAATGAACACTGAAGCTTTCTTT.

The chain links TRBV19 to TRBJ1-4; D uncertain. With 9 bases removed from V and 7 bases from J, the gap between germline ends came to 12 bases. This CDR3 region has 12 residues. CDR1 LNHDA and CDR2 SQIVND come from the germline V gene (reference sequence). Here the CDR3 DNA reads TGTGCCAGCCGGCCGGGTGGTGAAAAACTGTTTTTT. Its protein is CASRPGGEKLFF.

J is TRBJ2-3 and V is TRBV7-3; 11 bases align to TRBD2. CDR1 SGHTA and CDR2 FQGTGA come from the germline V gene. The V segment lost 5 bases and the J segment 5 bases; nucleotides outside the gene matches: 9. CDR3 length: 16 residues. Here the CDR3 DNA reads TGTGCCAGCAGCCACACTAGCGGGAGAAGGAGAGATACGCAGTATTTT. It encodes CASSHTSGRRRDTQYF.

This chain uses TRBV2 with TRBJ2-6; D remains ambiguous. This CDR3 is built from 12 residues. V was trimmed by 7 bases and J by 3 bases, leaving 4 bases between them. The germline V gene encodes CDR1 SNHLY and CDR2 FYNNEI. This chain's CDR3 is CASTDGANVLTF. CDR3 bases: TGTGCCAGCACTGATGGGGCCAACGTCCTGACTTTC.

As DNA, the CDR3 is TGTGCCAGCTCACTTTCGACAGGGGTCTCGGGGCAGCCCCAGCATTTT. This sequence encodes CASSLSTGVSGQPQHF. This sequence joins TRBV18 and TRBJ1-5, with 8 bases identical to TRBD1. Germline V lookup: CDR1 KGHSH, CDR2 LQKENI. The CDR3 runs 16 residues. The V and J ends lost 4 bases and 7 bases, in that order; junction bases with no gene match: 12.

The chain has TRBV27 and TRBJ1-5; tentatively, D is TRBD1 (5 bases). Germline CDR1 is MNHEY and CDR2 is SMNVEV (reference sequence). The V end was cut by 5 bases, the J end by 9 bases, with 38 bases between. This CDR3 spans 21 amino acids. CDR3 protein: CASSLFSVSVRVWADSWPQHF. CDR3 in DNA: TGTGCCAGCAGTCTTTTTAGTGTTTCCGTCAGGGTCTGGGCGGATTCGTGGCCCCAGCATTTT.

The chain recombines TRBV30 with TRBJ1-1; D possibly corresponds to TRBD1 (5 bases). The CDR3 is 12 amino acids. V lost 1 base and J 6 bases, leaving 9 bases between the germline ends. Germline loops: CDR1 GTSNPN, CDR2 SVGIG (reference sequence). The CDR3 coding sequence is TGTGCCTGGAGTGAGCAGGGTCCTGAAGCTTTCTTT. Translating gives CAWSEQGPEAFF.